The clone carrying this T cell receptor beta chain was recorded a few times. What it binds is not known. This sample was included in a study of cytomegalovirus exposure and HLA in healthy donors. Background on the study: In an early release, HLA-typed donors contributed 90 million or so unique TCR sequences. Broader study findings: Cytomegalovirus-associated status was assigned to more than 150 TCR beta chains. Researchers reported from a later analysis that most CMV-associated TCR beta chains appeared HLA-restricted.

From germline, CDR1 is KGHSH and CDR2 LQKENI. CDR3 length: 16 amino acids. V lost 2 bases, J lost 6 bases, and 16 bases lay in between. Both 60 Vbeta primers and 13 Jbeta primers went into the PCR. Original methodology: Per a later analysis, the number of unique TCR beta chains was 75 million to 90 million, of which 8.5 million to 11 million were shared. Clones were read by immunoSEQ multiplex PCR, and TCRdb kept only the in-frame ones, dropping some. The DNA gave D and trimming, while V, J and clone size come from that table. The sample lists 150,000 to 200,000 clones; roughly 77% were seen once. The TCR sequence derives from a woman younger than 45 in good health and CMV-seronegative. The chain uses TRBV18 and TRBJ1-4, with D unresolved. Sequencing used PBMCs. CDR3 protein: CASSPEPSSDYEKLFF. CDR3 coding DNA: TGTGCCAGCTCACCAGAACCATCGAGTGATTATGAAAAACTGTTTTTT.